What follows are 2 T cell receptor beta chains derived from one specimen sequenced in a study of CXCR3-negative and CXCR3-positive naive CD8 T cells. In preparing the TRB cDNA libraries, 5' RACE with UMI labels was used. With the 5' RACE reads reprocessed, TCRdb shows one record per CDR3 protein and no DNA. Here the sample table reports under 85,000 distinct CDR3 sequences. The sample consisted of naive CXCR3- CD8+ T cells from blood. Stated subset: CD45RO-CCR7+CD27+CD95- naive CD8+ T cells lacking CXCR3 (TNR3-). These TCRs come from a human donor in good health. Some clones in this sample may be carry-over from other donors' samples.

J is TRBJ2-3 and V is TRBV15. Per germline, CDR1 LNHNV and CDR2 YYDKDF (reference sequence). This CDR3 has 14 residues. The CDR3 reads CATSRFTSTDTQYF.

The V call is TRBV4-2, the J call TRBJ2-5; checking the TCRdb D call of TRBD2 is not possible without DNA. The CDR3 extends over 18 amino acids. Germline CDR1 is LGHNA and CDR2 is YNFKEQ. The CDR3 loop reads CASSQTAGRTSGKETQYF.